This T cell receptor beta chain was identified in a study of CD8+CD57+ T cells in acquired aplastic anemia. The germline V gene has CDR1 SGHAT and CDR2 FQNNGV. J lost 8 bases, V lost 10 bases, and 9 bases had no gene match. The CDR3 runs 14 residues. An expansion of CD8+CD57+ cells by flow cytometry had been shown in patients chosen for sequencing. CDR3 and TCR beta VDJ profiling relied on a genomic DNA template. TCRdb reprocessed the reads with MiXCR, giving one entry per CDR3 protein. The sample lists about 40,000 distinct CDR3 sequences, about 60% occurring once. Sample: sorted CD4+, CD8+, or CD8+CD57+ T cells (not recorded which) from PBMCs. The V gene is TRBV11-2, the J gene TRBJ1-4, with 11 bases identical to TRBD1. The clonotype was recovered from a human donor with aplastic anemia. In nucleotides, the CDR3 is TGTGCCACCGAAGTGGGACAGGGGGACGAAAAACTGTTTTTT. Encoded protein: CATEVGQGDEKLFF.